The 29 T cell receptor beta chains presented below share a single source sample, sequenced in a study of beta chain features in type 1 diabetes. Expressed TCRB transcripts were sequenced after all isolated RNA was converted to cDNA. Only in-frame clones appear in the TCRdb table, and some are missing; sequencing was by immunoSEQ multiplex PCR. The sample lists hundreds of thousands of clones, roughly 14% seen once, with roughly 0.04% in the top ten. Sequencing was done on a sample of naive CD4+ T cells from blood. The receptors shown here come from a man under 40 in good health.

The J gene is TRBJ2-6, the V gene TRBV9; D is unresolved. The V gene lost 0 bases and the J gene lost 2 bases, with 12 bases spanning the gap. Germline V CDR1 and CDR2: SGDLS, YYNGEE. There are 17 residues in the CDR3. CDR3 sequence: CASSVEPHNPGANVLTF. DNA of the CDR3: TGTGCCAGCAGCGTAGAACCCCACAACCCTGGGGCCAACGTCCTGACTTTC.

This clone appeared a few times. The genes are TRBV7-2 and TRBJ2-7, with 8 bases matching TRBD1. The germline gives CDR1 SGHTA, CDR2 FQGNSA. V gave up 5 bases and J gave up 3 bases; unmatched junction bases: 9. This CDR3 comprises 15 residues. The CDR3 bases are TGTGCCAGCAGCCGTATGCCGGGACAGGACTACGAGCAGTACGTC. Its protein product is CASSRMPGQDYEQYV.

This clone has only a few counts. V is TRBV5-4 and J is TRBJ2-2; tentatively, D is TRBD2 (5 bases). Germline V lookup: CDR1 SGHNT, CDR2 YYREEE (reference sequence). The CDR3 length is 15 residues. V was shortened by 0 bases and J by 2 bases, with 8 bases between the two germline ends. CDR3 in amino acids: CASSLGGFNTGELFF. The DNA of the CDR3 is TGTGCCAGCAGCTTGGGAGGGTTTAACACCGGGGAGCTGTTTTTT.

The CDR3 region is CASSLPRFGGSAETQYF. The CDR3 DNA follows: TGTGCCAGCAGCTTACCCCGCTTTGGGGGGAGCGCGGAGACCCAGTACTTC. The V and J genes are TRBV7-2 and TRBJ2-5; possible D gene TRBD2, 6 bases. Germline values: CDR1 SGHTA, CDR2 FQGNSA. V shed 2 bases and J shed 5 bases, with 21 bases lying between them. CDR3 length: 17 residues. The entire variable domain, with the rest obtained from reference TRBV7-2 and TRBJ2-5, is as follows: GAGVSQSPSNKVTEKGKDVELRCDPISGHTALYWYRQSLGQGLEFLIYFQGNSAPDKSGLPSDRFSAERTGGSVSTLTIQRTQQEDSAVYLCASSLPRFGGSAETQYFGPGTRLLVL.

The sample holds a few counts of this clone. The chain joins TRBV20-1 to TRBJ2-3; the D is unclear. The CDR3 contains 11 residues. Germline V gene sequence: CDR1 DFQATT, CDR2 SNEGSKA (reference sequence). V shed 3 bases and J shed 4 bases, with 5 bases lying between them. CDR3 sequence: CSASTADTQYF. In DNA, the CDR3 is TGCAGTGCTAGCACTGCAGATACGCAGTATTTT.

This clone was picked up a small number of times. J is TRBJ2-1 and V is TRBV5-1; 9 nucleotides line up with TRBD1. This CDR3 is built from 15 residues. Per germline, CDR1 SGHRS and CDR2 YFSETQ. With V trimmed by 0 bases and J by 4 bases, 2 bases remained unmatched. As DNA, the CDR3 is TGCGCCAGCAGCTTGGATGGGACAGGGTACAATGAGCAGTTCTTC. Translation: CASSLDGTGYNEQFF.

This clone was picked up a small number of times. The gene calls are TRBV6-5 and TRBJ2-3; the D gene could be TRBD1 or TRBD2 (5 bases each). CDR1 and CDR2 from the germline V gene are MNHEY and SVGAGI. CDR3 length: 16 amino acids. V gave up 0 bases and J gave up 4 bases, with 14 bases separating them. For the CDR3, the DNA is TGTGCCAGCAGTTACTCTAGGGCAGGGAGCCCAGATACGCAGTATTTT. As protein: CASSYSRAGSPDTQYF.

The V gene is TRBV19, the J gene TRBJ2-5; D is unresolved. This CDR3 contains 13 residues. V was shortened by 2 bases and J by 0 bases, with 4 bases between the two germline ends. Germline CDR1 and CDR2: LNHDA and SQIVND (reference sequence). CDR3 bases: TGTGCCAGTAGTATATCGTACCAAGAGACCCAGTACTTC. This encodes CASSISYQETQYF.

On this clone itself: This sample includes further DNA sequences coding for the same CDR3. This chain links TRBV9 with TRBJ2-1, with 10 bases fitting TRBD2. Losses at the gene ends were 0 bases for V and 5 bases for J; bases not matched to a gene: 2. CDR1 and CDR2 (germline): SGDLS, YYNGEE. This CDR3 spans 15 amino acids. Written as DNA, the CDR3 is TGTGCCAGCAGCGTAGGACTAGCGGGTAACAATGAGCAGTTCTTC. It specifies CASSVGLAGNNEQFF.

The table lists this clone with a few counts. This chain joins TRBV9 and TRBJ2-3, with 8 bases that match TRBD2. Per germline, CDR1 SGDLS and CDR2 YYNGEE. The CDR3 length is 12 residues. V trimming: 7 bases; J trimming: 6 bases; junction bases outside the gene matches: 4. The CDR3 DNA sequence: TGTGCCAGCGGACTAGCTAGCGATACGCAGTATTTT. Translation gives CASGLASDTQYF.

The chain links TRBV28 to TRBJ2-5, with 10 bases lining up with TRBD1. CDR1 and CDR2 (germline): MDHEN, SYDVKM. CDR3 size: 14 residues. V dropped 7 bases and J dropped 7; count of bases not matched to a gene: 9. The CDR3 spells CASTTTGGRVTQYF. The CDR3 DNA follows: TGTGCCAGCACCACGACAGGGGGCAGGGTGACCCAGTACTTC. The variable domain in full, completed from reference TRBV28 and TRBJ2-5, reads DVKVTQSSRYLVKRTGEKVFLECVQDMDHENMFWYRQDPGLGLRLIYFSYDVKMKEKGDIPEGYSVSREKKERFSLILESASTNQTSMYLCASTTTGGRVTQYFGPGTRLLVL.

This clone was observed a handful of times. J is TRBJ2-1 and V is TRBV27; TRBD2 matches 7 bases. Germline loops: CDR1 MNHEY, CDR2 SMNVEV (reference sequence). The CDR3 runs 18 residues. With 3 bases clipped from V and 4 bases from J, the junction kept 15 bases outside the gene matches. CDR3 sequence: CASSFGLADMVGYNEQFF. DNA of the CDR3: TGTGCCAGCAGTTTCGGTCTAGCGGACATGGTAGGGTACAATGAGCAGTTCTTC.

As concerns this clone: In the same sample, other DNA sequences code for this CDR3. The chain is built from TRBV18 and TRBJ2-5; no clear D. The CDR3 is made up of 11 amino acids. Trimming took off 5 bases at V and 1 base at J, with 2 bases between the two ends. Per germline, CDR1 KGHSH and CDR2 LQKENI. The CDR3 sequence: CASSSQETQYF. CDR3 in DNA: TGTGCCAGCTCATCCCAAGAGACCCAGTACTTC. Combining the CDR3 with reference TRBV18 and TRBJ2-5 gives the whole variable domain NAGVMQNPRHLVRRRGQEARLRCSPMKGHSHVYWYRQLPEEGLKFMVYLQKENIIDESGMPKERFSAEFPKEGPSILRIQQVVRGDSAAYFCASSSQETQYFGPGTRLLVL.

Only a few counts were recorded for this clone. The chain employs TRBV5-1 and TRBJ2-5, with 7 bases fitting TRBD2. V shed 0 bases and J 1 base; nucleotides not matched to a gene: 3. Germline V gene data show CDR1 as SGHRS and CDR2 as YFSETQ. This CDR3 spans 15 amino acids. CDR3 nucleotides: TGCGCCAGCAGCTTGGTGTCGGGGGGCCAAGAGACCCAGTACTTC. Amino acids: CASSLVSGGQETQYF.

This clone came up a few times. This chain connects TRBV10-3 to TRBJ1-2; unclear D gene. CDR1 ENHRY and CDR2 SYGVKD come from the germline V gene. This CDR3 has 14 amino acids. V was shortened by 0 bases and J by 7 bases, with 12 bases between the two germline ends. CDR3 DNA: TGTGCCATCAGTGAGTCTGGGAAGTTGAGTGGCTACACCTTC. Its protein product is CAISESGKLSGYTF.

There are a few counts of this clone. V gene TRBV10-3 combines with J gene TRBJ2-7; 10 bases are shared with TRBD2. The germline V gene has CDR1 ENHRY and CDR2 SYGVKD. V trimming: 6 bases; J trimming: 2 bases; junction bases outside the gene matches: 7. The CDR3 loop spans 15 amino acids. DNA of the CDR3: TGTGCCATCAGGGCTGGACTAGCGGCTCCCTACGAGCAGTACGTC. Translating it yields CAIRAGLAAPYEQYV.

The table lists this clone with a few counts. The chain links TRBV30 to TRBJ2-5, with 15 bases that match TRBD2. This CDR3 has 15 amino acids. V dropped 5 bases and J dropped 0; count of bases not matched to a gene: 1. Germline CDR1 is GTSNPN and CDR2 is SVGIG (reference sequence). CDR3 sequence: CAWGLAGGYQETQYF. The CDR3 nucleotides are TGTGCCTGGGGACTAGCGGGAGGGTACCAAGAGACCCAGTACTTC.

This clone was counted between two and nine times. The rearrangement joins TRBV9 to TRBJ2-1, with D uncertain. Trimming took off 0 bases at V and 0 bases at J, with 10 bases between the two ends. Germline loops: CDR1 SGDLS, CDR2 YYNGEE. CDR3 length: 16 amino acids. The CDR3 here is CASSVDSFSSYNEQFF. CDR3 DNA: TGTGCCAGCAGCGTAGATAGCTTCAGCTCCTACAATGAGCAGTTCTTC.

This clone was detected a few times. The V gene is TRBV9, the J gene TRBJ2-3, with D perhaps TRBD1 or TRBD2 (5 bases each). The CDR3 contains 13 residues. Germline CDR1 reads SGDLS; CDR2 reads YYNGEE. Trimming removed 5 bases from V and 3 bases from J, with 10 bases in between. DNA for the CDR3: TGTGCCAGCAGGGGACCCCCAACAGATACGCAGTATTTT. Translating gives CASRGPPTDTQYF.

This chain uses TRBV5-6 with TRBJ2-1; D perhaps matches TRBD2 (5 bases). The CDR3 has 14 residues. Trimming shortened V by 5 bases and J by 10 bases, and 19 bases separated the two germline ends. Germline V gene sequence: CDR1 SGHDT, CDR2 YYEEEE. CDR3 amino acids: CASRSGLSAWEQFF. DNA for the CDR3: TGTGCCAGCAGGAGTGGGCTTAGCGCTTGGGAGCAGTTCTTC.

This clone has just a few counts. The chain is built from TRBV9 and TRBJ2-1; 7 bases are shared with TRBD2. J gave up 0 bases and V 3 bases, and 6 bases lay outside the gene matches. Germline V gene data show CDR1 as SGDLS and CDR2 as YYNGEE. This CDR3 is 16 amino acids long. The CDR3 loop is CASSAGEGSSYNEQFF. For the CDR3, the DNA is TGTGCCAGCAGCGCGGGGGAGGGGAGCTCCTACAATGAGCAGTTCTTC.

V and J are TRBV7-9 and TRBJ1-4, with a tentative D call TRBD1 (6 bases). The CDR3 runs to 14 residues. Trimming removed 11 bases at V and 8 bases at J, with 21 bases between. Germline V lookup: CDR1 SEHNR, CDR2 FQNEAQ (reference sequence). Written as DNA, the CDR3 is TGTGCCGGAGCAAAACAGGGTTCGGGGGAAAAACTGTTTTTT. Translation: CAGAKQGSGEKLFF. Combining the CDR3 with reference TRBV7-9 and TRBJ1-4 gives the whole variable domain DTGVSQNPRHKITKRGQNVTFRCDPISEHNRLYWYRQTLGQGPEFLTYFQNEAQLEKSRLLSDRFSAERPKGSFSTLEIQRTEQGDSAMYLCAGAKQGSGEKLFFGSGTQLSVL.

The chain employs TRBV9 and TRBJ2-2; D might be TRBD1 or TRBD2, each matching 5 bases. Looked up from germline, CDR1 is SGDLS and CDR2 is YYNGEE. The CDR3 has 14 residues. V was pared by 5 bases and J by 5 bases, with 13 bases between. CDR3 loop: CASRRGRGTGELFF. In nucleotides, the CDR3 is TGTGCCAGCAGACGGGGAAGGGGAACCGGGGAGCTGTTTTTT.

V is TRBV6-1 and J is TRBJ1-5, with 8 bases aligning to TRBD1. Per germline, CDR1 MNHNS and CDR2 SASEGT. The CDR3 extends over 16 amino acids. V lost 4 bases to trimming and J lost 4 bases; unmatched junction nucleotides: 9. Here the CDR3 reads CASSASGTGGNQPQHF. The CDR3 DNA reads TGTGCCAGCAGTGCTTCAGGTACAGGGGGAAATCAGCCCCAGCATTTT.

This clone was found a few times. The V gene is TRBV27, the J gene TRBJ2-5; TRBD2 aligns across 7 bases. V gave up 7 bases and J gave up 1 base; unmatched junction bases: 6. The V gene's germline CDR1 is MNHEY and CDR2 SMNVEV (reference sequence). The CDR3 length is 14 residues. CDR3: CASKPSGLQETQYF. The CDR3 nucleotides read TGTGCCAGCAAACCTAGCGGCCTCCAAGAGACCCAGTACTTC.

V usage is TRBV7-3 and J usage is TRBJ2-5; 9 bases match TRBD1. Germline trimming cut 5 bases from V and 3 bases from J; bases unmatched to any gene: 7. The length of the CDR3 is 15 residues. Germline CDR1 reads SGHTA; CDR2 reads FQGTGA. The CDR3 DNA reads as TGTGCCAGCAGCACCCACAGGGGGCCTAAAGAGACCCAGTACTTC. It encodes CASSTHRGPKETQYF. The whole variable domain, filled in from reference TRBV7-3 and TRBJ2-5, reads GAGVSQTPSNKVTEKGKYVELRCDPISGHTALYWYRQSLGQGPEFLIYFQGTGAADDSGLPNDRFFAVRPEGSVSTLKIQRTERGDSAVYLCASSTHRGPKETQYFGPGTRLLVL.

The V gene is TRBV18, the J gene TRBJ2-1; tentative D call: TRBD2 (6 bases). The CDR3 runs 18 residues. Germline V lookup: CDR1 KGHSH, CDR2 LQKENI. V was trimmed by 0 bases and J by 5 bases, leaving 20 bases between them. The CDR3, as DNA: TGTGCCAGCTCACCACCACAAGCGGGTTGGGATCTGCACAATGAGCAGTTCTTC. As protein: CASSPPQAGWDLHNEQFF.

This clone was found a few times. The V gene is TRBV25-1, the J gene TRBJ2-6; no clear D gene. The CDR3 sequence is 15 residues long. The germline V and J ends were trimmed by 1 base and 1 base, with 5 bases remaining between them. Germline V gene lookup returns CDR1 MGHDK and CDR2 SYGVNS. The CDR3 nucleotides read TGTGCCAGCAGTGAATCCCGGTCTGGGGCCAACGTCCTGACTTTC. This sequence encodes CASSESRSGANVLTF.

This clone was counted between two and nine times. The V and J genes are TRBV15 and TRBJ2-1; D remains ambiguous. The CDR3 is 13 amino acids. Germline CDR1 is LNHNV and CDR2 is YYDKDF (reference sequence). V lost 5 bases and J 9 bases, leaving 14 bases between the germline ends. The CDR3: CATSPTYIGEQFF. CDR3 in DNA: TGTGCCACCAGCCCGACCTATATCGGTGAGCAGTTCTTC. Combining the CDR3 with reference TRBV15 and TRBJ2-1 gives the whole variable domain DAMVIQNPRYQVTQFGKPVTLSCSQTLNHNVMYWYQQKSSQAPKLLFHYYDKDFNNEADTPDNFQSRRPNTSFCFLDIRSPGLGDTAMYLCATSPTYIGEQFFGPGTRLTVL.